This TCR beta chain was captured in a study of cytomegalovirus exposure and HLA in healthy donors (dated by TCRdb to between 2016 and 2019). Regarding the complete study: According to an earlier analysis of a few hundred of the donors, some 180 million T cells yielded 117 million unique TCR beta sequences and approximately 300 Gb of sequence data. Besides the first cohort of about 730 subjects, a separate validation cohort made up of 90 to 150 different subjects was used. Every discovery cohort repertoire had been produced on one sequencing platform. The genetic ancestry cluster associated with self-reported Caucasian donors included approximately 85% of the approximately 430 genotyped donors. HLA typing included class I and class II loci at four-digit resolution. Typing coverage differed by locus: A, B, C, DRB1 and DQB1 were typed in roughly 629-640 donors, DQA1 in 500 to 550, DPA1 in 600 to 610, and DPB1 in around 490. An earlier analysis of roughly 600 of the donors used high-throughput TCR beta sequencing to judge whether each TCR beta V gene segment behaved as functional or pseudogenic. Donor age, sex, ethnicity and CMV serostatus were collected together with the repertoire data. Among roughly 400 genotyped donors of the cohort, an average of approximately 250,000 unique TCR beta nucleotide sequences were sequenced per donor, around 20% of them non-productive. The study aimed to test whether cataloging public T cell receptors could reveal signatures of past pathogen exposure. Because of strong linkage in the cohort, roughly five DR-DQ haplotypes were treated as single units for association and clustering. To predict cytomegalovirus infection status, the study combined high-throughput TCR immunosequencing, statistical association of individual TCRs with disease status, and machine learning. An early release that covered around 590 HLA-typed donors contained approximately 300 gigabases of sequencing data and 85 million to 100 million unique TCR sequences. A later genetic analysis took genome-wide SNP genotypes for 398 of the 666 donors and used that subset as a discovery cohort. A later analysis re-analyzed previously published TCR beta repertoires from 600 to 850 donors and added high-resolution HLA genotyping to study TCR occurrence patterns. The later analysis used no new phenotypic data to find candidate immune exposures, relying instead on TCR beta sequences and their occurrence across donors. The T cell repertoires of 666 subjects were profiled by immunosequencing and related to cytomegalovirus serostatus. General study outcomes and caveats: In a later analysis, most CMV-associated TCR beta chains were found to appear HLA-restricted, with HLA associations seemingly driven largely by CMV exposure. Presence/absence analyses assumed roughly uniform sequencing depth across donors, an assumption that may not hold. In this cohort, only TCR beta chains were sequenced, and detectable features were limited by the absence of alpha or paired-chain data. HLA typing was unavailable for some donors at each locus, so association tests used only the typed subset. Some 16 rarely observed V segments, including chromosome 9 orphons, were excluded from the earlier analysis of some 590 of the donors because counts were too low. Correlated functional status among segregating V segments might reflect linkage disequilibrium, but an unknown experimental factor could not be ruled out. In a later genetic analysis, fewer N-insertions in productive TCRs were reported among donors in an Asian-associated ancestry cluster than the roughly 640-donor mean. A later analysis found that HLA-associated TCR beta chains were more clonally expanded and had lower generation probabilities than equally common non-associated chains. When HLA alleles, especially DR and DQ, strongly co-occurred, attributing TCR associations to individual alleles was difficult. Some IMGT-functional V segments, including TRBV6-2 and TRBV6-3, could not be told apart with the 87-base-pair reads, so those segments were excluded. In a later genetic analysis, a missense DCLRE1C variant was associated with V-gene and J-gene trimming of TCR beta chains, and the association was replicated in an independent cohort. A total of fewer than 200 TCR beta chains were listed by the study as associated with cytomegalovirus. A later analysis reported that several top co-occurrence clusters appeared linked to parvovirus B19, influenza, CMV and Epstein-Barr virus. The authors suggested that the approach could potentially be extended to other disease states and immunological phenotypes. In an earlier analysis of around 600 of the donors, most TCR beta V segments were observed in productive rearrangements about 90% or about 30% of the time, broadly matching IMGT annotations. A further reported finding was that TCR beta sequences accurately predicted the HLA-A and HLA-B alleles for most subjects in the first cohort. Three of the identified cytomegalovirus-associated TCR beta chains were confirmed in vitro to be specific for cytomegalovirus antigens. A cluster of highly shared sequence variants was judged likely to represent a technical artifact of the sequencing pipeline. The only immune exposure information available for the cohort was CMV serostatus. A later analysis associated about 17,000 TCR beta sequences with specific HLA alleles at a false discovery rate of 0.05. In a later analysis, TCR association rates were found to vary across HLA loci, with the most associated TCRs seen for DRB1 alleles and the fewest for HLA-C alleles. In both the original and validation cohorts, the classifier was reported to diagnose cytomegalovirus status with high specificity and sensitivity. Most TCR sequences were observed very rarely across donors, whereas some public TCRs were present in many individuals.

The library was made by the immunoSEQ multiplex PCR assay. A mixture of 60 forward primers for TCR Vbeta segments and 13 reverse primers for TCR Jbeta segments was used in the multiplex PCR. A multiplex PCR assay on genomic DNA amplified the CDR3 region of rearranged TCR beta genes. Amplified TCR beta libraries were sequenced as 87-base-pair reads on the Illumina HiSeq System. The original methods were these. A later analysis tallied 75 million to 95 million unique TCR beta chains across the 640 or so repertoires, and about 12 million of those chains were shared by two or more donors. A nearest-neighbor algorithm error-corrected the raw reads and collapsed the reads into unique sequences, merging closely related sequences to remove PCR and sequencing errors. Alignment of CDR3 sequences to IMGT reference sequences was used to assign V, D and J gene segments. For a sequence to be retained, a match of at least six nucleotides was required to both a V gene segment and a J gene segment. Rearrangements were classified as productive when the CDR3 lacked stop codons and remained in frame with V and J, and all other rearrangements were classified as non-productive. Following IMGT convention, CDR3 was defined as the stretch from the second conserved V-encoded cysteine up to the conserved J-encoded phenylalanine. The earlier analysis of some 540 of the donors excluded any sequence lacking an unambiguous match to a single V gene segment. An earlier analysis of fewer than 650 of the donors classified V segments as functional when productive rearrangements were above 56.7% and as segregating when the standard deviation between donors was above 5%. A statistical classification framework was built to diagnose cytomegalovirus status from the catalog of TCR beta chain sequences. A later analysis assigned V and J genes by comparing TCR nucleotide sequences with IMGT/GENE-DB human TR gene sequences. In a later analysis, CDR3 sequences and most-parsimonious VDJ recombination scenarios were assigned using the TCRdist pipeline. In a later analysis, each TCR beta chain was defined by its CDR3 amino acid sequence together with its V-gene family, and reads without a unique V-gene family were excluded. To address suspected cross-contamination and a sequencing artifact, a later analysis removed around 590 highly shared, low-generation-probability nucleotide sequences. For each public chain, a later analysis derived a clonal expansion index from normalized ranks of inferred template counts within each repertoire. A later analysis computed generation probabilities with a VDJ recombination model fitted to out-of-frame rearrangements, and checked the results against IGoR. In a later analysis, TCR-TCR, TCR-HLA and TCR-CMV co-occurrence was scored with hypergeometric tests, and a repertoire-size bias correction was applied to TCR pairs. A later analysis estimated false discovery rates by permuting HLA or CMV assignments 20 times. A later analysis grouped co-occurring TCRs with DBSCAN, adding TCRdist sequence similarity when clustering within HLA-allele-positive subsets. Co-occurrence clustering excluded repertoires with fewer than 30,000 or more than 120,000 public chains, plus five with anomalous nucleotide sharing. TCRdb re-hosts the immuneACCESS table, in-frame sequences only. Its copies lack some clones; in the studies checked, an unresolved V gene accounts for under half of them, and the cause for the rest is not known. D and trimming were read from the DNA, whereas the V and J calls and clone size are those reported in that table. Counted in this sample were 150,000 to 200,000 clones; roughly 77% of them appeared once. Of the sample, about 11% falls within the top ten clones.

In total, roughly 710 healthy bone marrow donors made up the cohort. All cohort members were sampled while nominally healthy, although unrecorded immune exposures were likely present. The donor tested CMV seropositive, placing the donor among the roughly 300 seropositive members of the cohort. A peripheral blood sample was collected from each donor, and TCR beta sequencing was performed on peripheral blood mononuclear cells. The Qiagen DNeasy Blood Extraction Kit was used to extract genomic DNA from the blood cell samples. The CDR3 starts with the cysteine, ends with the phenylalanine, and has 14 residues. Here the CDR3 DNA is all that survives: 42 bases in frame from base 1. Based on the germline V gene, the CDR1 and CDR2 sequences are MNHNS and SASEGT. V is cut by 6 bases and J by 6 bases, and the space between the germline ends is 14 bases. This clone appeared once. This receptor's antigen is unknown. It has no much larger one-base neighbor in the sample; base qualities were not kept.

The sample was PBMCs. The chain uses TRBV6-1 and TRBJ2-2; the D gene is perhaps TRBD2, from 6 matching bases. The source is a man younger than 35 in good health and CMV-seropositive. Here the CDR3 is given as CASRRTTSAGELFF. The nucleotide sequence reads TGTGCCAGCAGACGGACTACCTCTGCCGGGGAGCTGTTTTTT.